This entry describes one T cell receptor (beta chain). This clonotype has more than one count but fewer than ten. No antigen is known for it. Qualities for individual bases were not recorded, and no much larger clone is one base off. The CDR3 sequence holds 14 residues, the cysteine and phenylalanine included. Here the CDR3 DNA is all that survives: 42 bases in frame from base 1. The V and J ends are trimmed by 3 bases and 2 bases, leaving 11 bases between them. The germline V gene supplies CDR1 SGHAT and CDR2 FQNNGV. These data originate in a study of T cells after yellow fever vaccination (dated by TCRdb to between 2018 and 2020). Background for the entire study: The SMART-Seq v4 Ultra Low Input RNA kit was used to prepare libraries from fractions with low cell numbers. To track T-cell clones before and after primary and booster YFV17D yellow fever vaccination, bulk TCR alpha and beta repertoires were sequenced longitudinally. Two healthy male donors, one aged 18 to 30 and one aged 30 to 40 years, were included in the cohort. Bulk PBMC replicates and cell subsets were isolated from blood drawn at multiple timepoints before and after both primary and secondary immunization.

This specimen's treatment or condition label, per the study, means: live attenuated yellow fever vaccine strain. At every blood-draw timepoint, two biological replicates of bulk PBMCs were collected. PBMCs were isolated from peripheral blood using a standard Ficoll-Paque protocol. TriZol was used to extract RNA from bulk PBMCs, CD4 and CD8 fractions, and dextramer-positive and dextramer-negative fractions. Summary of the overall study and its limitations: The secondary T-cell response was found to be weaker but faster than the primary response, with a peak reached on day 5 rather than on day 15. Because only two donors were included in the study, the extent to which the findings can be generalized is limited. FACS-sorted repertoires could contain abundant contaminating clonotypes from the bulk population, so computational filtering was required. A small share of clonotypes occurred in both CD4 and CD8 compartments, likely arising from convergent recombination. Most clones expanded after primary vaccination (96% of CD4 and 88% of CD8) were re-detected after the booster, suggesting that broad memory maintenance occurred.

Instrument used: Illumina NovaSeq 6000. Synthesis of TCR cDNA relied on 5'RACE template switching, a step that introduced a universal primer site along with unique molecular identifiers. cDNA synthesis was primed from both the TCR alpha and TCR beta constant segments. Library amplification involved two PCR steps, and the second step added sample barcodes and sequencing adapters. Sequencing of the libraries was done on either Illumina HiSeq 2500 (2x100 bp) or NovaSeq (2x150 bp). The original pipeline was this. MIGEC handled demultiplexing of reads and collapsing into UMI consensus sequences, while MiXCR performed V(D)J alignment. Clonotypes responding to the vaccine were identified with edgeR on replicate PBMC samples, with the criteria of FDR below 0.01 and a log2 fold change above 5 up to day 15. Each bulk clonotype was labeled CD4 or CD8 based on which sequenced repertoire, CD4 or CD8, contained the clonotype at higher abundance. Starting from the raw public reads, TCRdb applied fastp trimming at Q25, assembled clones with MiXCR and retained in-frame beta chains. Rows with a matching CDR3 protein are joined into one entry that keeps the most common DNA and genes. TCRdb's processing, not the authors' own work, is the source of the V and J calls. The sample profile shows some 340,000 distinct CDR3 sequences; 4.1% of them were found once. 20% to 25% of the sample goes to the ten largest clones.

Recombination joined TRBV11-2 with TRBJ2-7; a confident D gene designation cannot be given. The material sequenced was PBMCs, taken 5 days after the yellow fever booster vaccination. This receptor was obtained from a man aged 18 to 29 who received the YFV17D yellow fever vaccine. The DNA sequence is given as TGTGCCAGCAGCTTCTCCACCCGGACCTACGAGCAGTACTTC. Translated, this gives CASSFSTRTYEQYF.